This is a list of T cell receptor beta chains from one sample in a study of read filtering for tumor transcriptome and immune sequencing. Each CDR3 protein is one row after TCRdb ran MiXCR on the reads. In the table there are roughly 82,000 distinct CDR3 sequences, approximately 13% of which are singletons. What was sequenced was a population of CD138-negative cells sorted from bone marrow. The receptors originated from a donor over 35 with multiple myeloma. Each CDR3 is given with its conserved first and last residue. The D gene is left open where the match is weak. Sizes are listed as once, few, many or a size class.

v_call: TRBV19; d_call: TRBD2; j_call: TRBJ2-2; clone_size: many; cdr3_aa: CASTPWQGGTGELFF; cdr3_nt: TGTGCCAGTACCCCTTGGCAGGGAGGGACCGGGGAGCTGTTTTTT
v_call: TRBV20-1; d_call: TRBD2; j_call: TRBJ2-7; clone_size: many; cdr3_aa: CSARDRLAGGPYEQYF; cdr3_nt: TGCAGTGCTAGAGATCGCCTAGCGGGAGGGCCCTACGAGCAGTACTTC
v_call: TRBV19; d_call: TRBD2; j_call: TRBJ2-5; clone_size: many; cdr3_aa: CASTGLAGEETQYF; cdr3_nt: TGTGCCAGTACCGGACTAGCGGGAGAAGAGACCCAGTACTTC
v_call: TRBV4-1; d_call: -; j_call: TRBJ1-5; clone_size: many; cdr3_aa: CASSQGVSNQPQHF; cdr3_nt: TGCGCCAGCAGCCAGGGTGTAAGCAATCAGCCCCAGCATTTT
v_call: TRBV5-1; d_call: -; j_call: TRBJ2-1; clone_size: many; cdr3_aa: CASSPQLSSYNEQFF; cdr3_nt: TGCGCCAGCAGCCCCCAATTAAGCTCCTACAATGAGCAGTTCTTC
v_call: TRBV6-5; d_call: TRBD1; j_call: TRBJ2-3; clone_size: many; cdr3_aa: CASSYRGQAITDTQYF; cdr3_nt: TGTGCCAGCAGTTACCGGGGACAGGCAATCACAGATACGCAGTATTTT
v_call: TRBV7-8; d_call: TRBD2; j_call: TRBJ2-1; clone_size: many; cdr3_aa: CASSLAGRGTYNEQFF; cdr3_nt: TGTGCCAGCAGCCTAGCGGGGCGGGGGACCTACAATGAGCAGTTCTTC
v_call: TRBV28; d_call: -; j_call: TRBJ2-1; clone_size: many; cdr3_aa: CASSPPPGRKGYNEQFF; cdr3_nt: TGTGCCAGCAGTCCCCCCCCCGGGCGGAAAGGCTACAATGAGCAGTTCTTC
v_call: TRBV20-1; d_call: -; j_call: TRBJ2-7; clone_size: few; cdr3_aa: CSATLWEQYF; cdr3_nt: TGCAGTGCTACCTTGTGGGAGCAGTACTTC
v_call: TRBV4-1; d_call: -; j_call: TRBJ1-1; clone_size: many; cdr3_aa: CASSRQANTEAFF; cdr3_nt: TGCGCCAGCAGCCGACAGGCTAACACTGAAGCTTTCTTT
v_call: TRBV6-5; d_call: -; j_call: TRBJ1-1; clone_size: many; cdr3_aa: CASRPTTSTEAFF; cdr3_nt: TGTGCCAGCAGACCGACAACAAGCACTGAAGCTTTCTTT
v_call: TRBV29-1; d_call: -; j_call: TRBJ2-5; clone_size: few; cdr3_aa: CSVAQMEGYQETQYF; cdr3_nt: TGCAGCGTTGCTCAAATGGAAGGGTACCAAGAGACCCAGTACTTC
v_call: TRBV20-1; d_call: TRBD2; j_call: TRBJ2-7; clone_size: many; cdr3_aa: CSARLAGGPVNEQYF; cdr3_nt: TGCAGTGCTAGACTAGCGGGAGGGCCGGTCAACGAGCAGTACTTC
v_call: TRBV14; d_call: -; j_call: TRBJ1-1; clone_size: few; cdr3_aa: CASSQSRTEAFF; cdr3_nt: TGTGCCAGCAGCCAAAGTAGGACTGAAGCTTTCTTT